A selection of T cell receptor beta chains follows, all from one sample in a study of T cells in localized non-small cell lung cancer. Sequencing used immunoSEQ multiplex PCR; TCRdb keeps in-frame clones, though not all of them. Of 45,000 or so clones in the sample, about 91% were seen once. The starting material was PBMCs, obtained before any cancer treatment. The receptors shown here come from a woman aged 40-69 years with stage II lung adenocarcinoma. CDR3s include the opening cysteine and the closing phenylalanine or tryptophan. D genes are given only for firm matches. Expanded clones get a size class; other rows say once, few or many, or leave the size out.

V gene: TRBV7-8
D gene: NA
clone size: NA
J gene: TRBJ1-1
CDR3 DNA: TGTGCCAGCAGCTTAGCGGTTTGGCTGAGGGAGGGCACTGAAGCTTTCTTT
CDR3 protein: CASSLAVWLREGTEAFF

V gene: TRBV7-7
D gene: NA
clone size: NA
J gene: TRBJ2-3
CDR3 DNA: TGTGCCAGCAGCGCGGGACTCGGTCGGGATACGCAGTATTTT
CDR3 protein: CASSAGLGRDTQYF

V gene: TRBV5-1
D gene: NA
clone size: NA
J gene: TRBJ2-7
CDR3 DNA: TGCGCCAGCAGCACTCTCACCACGGAACTCTCCTACGAGCAGTACTTC
CDR3 protein: CASSTLTTELSYEQYF

V gene: TRBV7-9
D gene: TRBD1
clone size: NA
J gene: TRBJ2-2
CDR3 DNA: TGTGCCAGCAGCCAATCCCCGGGACAGCCGAACACCGGGGAGCTGTTTTTT
CDR3 protein: CASSQSPGQPNTGELFF

V gene: TRBV7-6
D gene: TRBD1
clone size: NA
J gene: TRBJ2-1
CDR3 DNA: TGTGCCAGCAGTCTTACACCGGGACAGGGAGGCAATGAGCAGTTCTTC
CDR3 protein: CASSLTPGQGGNEQFF

V gene: TRBV18
D gene: TRBD1
clone size: NA
J gene: TRBJ1-6
CDR3 DNA: TGTGCCAGCTCACCACTGCGGGCGGGACAGGGTAATTCACCCCTCCACTTT
CDR3 protein: CASSPLRAGQGNSPLHF

V gene: TRBV6-1
D gene: NA
clone size: NA
J gene: TRBJ1-2
CDR3 DNA: TGTGCCAGCAGTGAAAGGAAACGAGGGCAGGAGCATGGCTACACCTTC
CDR3 protein: CASSERKRGQEHGYTF

V gene: TRBV5-1
D gene: TRBD1
clone size: few
J gene: TRBJ1-6
CDR3 DNA: TGTGCCAGCATCCGCAGGGGGCCGAATTCACCCCTCCACTTT
CDR3 protein: CASIRRGPNSPLHF

V gene: TRBV5-4
D gene: NA
clone size: NA
J gene: TRBJ2-5
CDR3 DNA: TGTGCCAGCAGCGTAGCGGTCCAAGAGACCCAGTACTTC
CDR3 protein: CASSVAVQETQYF

V gene: TRBV6-5
D gene: NA
clone size: NA
J gene: TRBJ1-2
CDR3 DNA: TGTGCCAGCAGTTACTCGACCCGGGGAAGGTATGGCTACACCTTC
CDR3 protein: CASSYSTRGRYGYTF

V gene: TRBV2
D gene: NA
clone size: NA
J gene: TRBJ1-1
CDR3 DNA: TGTGCCAGCACCACCGAAGGGGGGACTGAAGCTTTCTTT
CDR3 protein: CASTTEGGTEAFF

V gene: TRBV15
D gene: NA
clone size: NA
J gene: TRBJ2-3
CDR3 DNA: TGTGCCACCAGCCGTGGCCTCAAGTGGGGCCTCACAGATACGCAGTATTTT
CDR3 protein: CATSRGLKWGLTDTQYF

V gene: TRBV28
D gene: NA
clone size: NA
J gene: TRBJ1-2
CDR3 DNA: TGTGCCAGCAGCTCAGGACGCCCTAACTATGGCTACACCTTC
CDR3 protein: CASSSGRPNYGYTF

V gene: TRBV11-1
D gene: NA
clone size: NA
J gene: TRBJ2-1
CDR3 DNA: TGTGCCAGCAGCCGGGGACCGCGCGAGAAGGGGCAGTTCTTC
CDR3 protein: CASSRGPREKGQFF

V gene: TRBV6-4
D gene: NA
clone size: NA
J gene: TRBJ1-6
CDR3 DNA: TGTGCCAGCAGTGCCGTGGACAGTCCCAATTCACCCCTCCACTTT
CDR3 protein: CASSAVDSPNSPLHF

V gene: TRBV29-1
D gene: NA
clone size: NA
J gene: TRBJ1-4
CDR3 DNA: TGCAGCGTTGGCGGAAACAATGAAAAACTGTTTTTT
CDR3 protein: CSVGGNNEKLFF

V gene: TRBV19
D gene: NA
clone size: NA
J gene: TRBJ1-2
CDR3 DNA: TGTGCCAGTAGCGACCGGCGTGGACCCTCCTATGGCTACACCTTC
CDR3 protein: CASSDRRGPSYGYTF

V gene: TRBV28
D gene: NA
clone size: NA
J gene: TRBJ2-1
CDR3 DNA: TGTGCCAGCAGCGTGGGGGGCGGCCCCTACAATGAGCAGTTCTTC
CDR3 protein: CASSVGGGPYNEQFF

V gene: TRBV6-6
D gene: TRBD1
clone size: NA
J gene: TRBJ1-2
CDR3 DNA: TGTGCCAGCAGTGACAGGGGGAACTATGGCTACACCTTC
CDR3 protein: CASSDRGNYGYTF

V gene: TRBV5-1
D gene: TRBD2
clone size: NA
J gene: TRBJ2-1
CDR3 DNA: TGCGCCAGCAGCTTTGTTGCGGGGGGCTACGAGGGTGAGCAGTTCTTC
CDR3 protein: CASSFVAGGYEGEQFF

V gene: TRBV27
D gene: NA
clone size: NA
J gene: TRBJ2-7
CDR3 DNA: TGTGCCAGCAGTTTAATTGGGGGCAACGAGCAGTACTTC
CDR3 protein: CASSLIGGNEQYF

V gene: TRBV19
D gene: NA
clone size: NA
J gene: TRBJ2-5
CDR3 DNA: TGTGCCAGTCGGGACGTCGGAGAGACCCAGTACTTC
CDR3 protein: CASRDVGETQYF

V gene: TRBV6-5
D gene: NA
clone size: NA
J gene: TRBJ1-2
CDR3 DNA: TGTGCCAGCAGTTACCCCGGGGGGAGGGAAGGCTACACCTTC
CDR3 protein: CASSYPGGREGYTF

V gene: TRBV6-6
D gene: TRBD1
clone size: NA
J gene: TRBJ2-2
CDR3 DNA: TGTGCCAGCAGTTCCCGGGACAGGGACACCGGGGAGCTGTTTTTT
CDR3 protein: CASSSRDRDTGELFF

V gene: TRBV7-2
D gene: TRBD1
clone size: NA
J gene: TRBJ1-5
CDR3 DNA: TGTGCCAGCAGCTTGGGGACAGGGAGCTATCAGCCCCAGCATTTT
CDR3 protein: CASSLGTGSYQPQHF

V gene: TRBV4-2
D gene: NA
clone size: NA
J gene: TRBJ2-3
CDR3 DNA: TGTGCCAGCAGCCAGTGGACCACCCCACCAGATACGCAGTATTTT
CDR3 protein: CASSQWTTPPDTQYF

V gene: TRBV28
D gene: NA
clone size: NA
J gene: TRBJ2-6
CDR3 DNA: TGTGCCAGCAGTGGCGAGGGAGGAGGGGCCAACGTCCTGACTTTC
CDR3 protein: CASSGEGGGANVLTF

V gene: TRBV18
D gene: NA
clone size: NA
J gene: TRBJ1-1
CDR3 DNA: TGTGCCAGCTCACCGACGACAAGGGCGGTGACTGAAGCTTTCTTT
CDR3 protein: CASSPTTRAVTEAFF

V gene: TRBV7-3
D gene: TRBD1
clone size: NA
J gene: TRBJ2-1
CDR3 DNA: TGTGCCAGCAGCCCAGGGGGCAATGAGCAGTTCTTC
CDR3 protein: CASSPGGNEQFF

V gene: TRBV5-1
D gene: NA
clone size: NA
J gene: TRBJ2-7
CDR3 DNA: TGCGCCAGCAGCGAGGGGGGTCCCTCCTACGAGCAGTACTTC
CDR3 protein: CASSEGGPSYEQYF

V gene: TRBV5-1
D gene: NA
clone size: NA
J gene: TRBJ1-4
CDR3 DNA: TGCGCCAGCAGCTTGGACAGACAGAATGAAAAACTGTTTTTT
CDR3 protein: CASSLDRQNEKLFF

V gene: TRBV7-9
D gene: TRBD1
clone size: NA
J gene: TRBJ1-2
CDR3 DNA: TGTGCCACAGAGACAGGGGCAAACTATGGCTACACCTTC
CDR3 protein: CATETGANYGYTF

V gene: TRBV15
D gene: NA
clone size: NA
J gene: TRBJ1-4
CDR3 DNA: TGTGCCACCAGCAGAGGAGGCGCAGGGGTTTTTGAAAAACTGTTTTTT
CDR3 protein: CATSRGGAGVFEKLFF

V gene: TRBV14
D gene: TRBD2
clone size: NA
J gene: TRBJ2-7
CDR3 DNA: TGTGCCAGCAGCCTAGGACTAGCGGGAGGATACGAGCAGTACTTC
CDR3 protein: CASSLGLAGGYEQYF

V gene: TRBV10-3
D gene: NA
clone size: NA
J gene: TRBJ2-2
CDR3 DNA: TGTGCCATCAGCCTCGGGGCGGCGGGATCGAACACCGGGGAGCTGTTTTTT
CDR3 protein: CAISLGAAGSNTGELFF

V gene: TRBV7-2
D gene: TRBD1
clone size: NA
J gene: TRBJ2-1
CDR3 DNA: TGTGCCAGCAGCTTAAAACTTACAGGGGGCGATGAGCAGTTCTTC
CDR3 protein: CASSLKLTGGDEQFF

V gene: TRBV6-6
D gene: NA
clone size: NA
J gene: TRBJ1-2
CDR3 DNA: TGTGCCAGTGGTACAGATTATGGCTACACCTTC
CDR3 protein: CASGTDYGYTF

V gene: TRBV6-1
D gene: NA
clone size: NA
J gene: TRBJ2-2
CDR3 DNA: TGTGCCAGCAGTGAAGCGTCAAGCGCCAAGGAAACCGGGGAGCTGTTTTTT
CDR3 protein: CASSEASSAKETGELFF

V gene: TRBV12-5
D gene: NA
clone size: once
J gene: TRBJ2-1
CDR3 DNA: TGTGCTAAGCTTGGGGAGGCAGAGCAGTTCTTC
CDR3 protein: CAKLGEAEQFF

V gene: TRBV9
D gene: TRBD2
clone size: NA
J gene: TRBJ2-1
CDR3 DNA: TGTGCCAGCAGCGTAGAAGCGGGAGGGAGAAAAGAAGGTGAGCAGTTCTTC
CDR3 protein: CASSVEAGGRKEGEQFF

V gene: TRBV6-5
D gene: NA
clone size: NA
J gene: TRBJ2-4
CDR3 DNA: TGTGCCAGCAGTTACGATCCGGCGGGAAACATTCAGTACTTC
CDR3 protein: CASSYDPAGNIQYF

V gene: TRBV5-8
D gene: NA
clone size: NA
J gene: TRBJ1-2
CDR3 DNA: TGTGCCAGCAGCTCCCCCCCCTATGGCTACACCTTC
CDR3 protein: CASSSPPYGYTF

V gene: TRBV4-1
D gene: TRBD2
clone size: NA
J gene: TRBJ2-7
CDR3 DNA: TGCGCCAGCAGCCAAGTCGAAATGGGGCGGGAGGGCTCCTACGAGCAGTACTTC
CDR3 protein: CASSQVEMGREGSYEQYF

V gene: TRBV2
D gene: TRBD1
clone size: NA
J gene: TRBJ1-5
CDR3 DNA: TGTGCCAGCAGGCCCGGGACAGGAAGCAATCAGCCCCAGCATTTT
CDR3 protein: CASRPGTGSNQPQHF

V gene: TRBV28
D gene: NA
clone size: NA
J gene: TRBJ1-1
CDR3 DNA: TGTGCCAGCAGATGGAGCGGATGGAACACTGAAGCTTTCTTT
CDR3 protein: CASRWSGWNTEAFF

V gene: TRBV7-9
D gene: TRBD1
clone size: NA
J gene: TRBJ1-2
CDR3 DNA: TGTGCCAGCAGTAGAGGGACAGCTTCTTTCATTAACAGGGGCTACACCTTC
CDR3 protein: CASSRGTASFINRGYTF

V gene: TRBV19
D gene: TRBD1
clone size: NA
J gene: TRBJ2-6
CDR3 DNA: TGTGCCACGGGGACAGCCCAAGGTATGGGGGCCAACGTCCTGACTTTC
CDR3 protein: CATGTAQGMGANVLTF

V gene: TRBV9
D gene: TRBD2
clone size: NA
J gene: TRBJ2-3
CDR3 DNA: TGTGCCAGCAGCGCCCGACTAGCGGATACGCAGTATTTT
CDR3 protein: CASSARLADTQYF

V gene: TRBV7-6
D gene: TRBD1
clone size: NA
J gene: TRBJ1-1
CDR3 DNA: TGTGCCAGCAGCCCAGGGACAGGGGGTTGGGCTTTCTTT
CDR3 protein: CASSPGTGGWAFF

V gene: TRBV29-1
D gene: TRBD1
clone size: NA
J gene: TRBJ2-5
CDR3 DNA: TGCAGCGTTGGATCCGGGACAGGGGTTGAGACCCAGTACTTC
CDR3 protein: CSVGSGTGVETQYF

V gene: TRBV29-1
D gene: NA
clone size: NA
J gene: TRBJ1-1
CDR3 DNA: TGCAGCGCCCGACCCCCGGAGACTGGAGCTTTCTTT
CDR3 protein: CSARPPETGAFF

V gene: TRBV7-9
D gene: TRBD1
clone size: NA
J gene: TRBJ2-7
CDR3 DNA: TGTGCCAGCAGCACAACAGGGGAGATCAGCGAGCAGTACTTC
CDR3 protein: CASSTTGEISEQYF